This TCR beta chain was sequenced in a study of blood T cell repertoires in COVID-19. Looking at the study overall: Spain, Italy and the United States supplied samples that represented acute and convalescent COVID-19. Nucleic acid was either cDNA or gDNA, and it came from T cells, B-cell-depleted T cells, or PBMCs.

The germline CDR1 and CDR2 sequences are SNHLY and FYNNEI. The CDR3 covers 15 residues. Trimming stripped 6 bases from V and 0 bases from J, with 12 bases between. All recovered Cohort 3 donors got two negative PCRs, got clearance, or saw symptom resolution. Per the original data handling: Amplification of reference gene primers was used by the study to estimate nucleated cell counts. Repertoires were generated with immunoSEQ multiplex PCR, while TCRdb's copy carries only in-frame clones and drops some. For V, J and clone size, that table is used; D and trimming come from the DNA. Among roughly 300,000 clones, roughly 90% were seen once, and the ten largest hold 18%.

This clonotype originated in a woman in her twenties or thirties who had recovered from COVID-19. The specimen was PBMCs or T cells enriched from blood (not recorded which). V usage is TRBV2 and J usage is TRBJ1-3; possible D gene TRBD1, 5 bases. In nucleotides, the CDR3 is TGTGCCAGCAGAGTAGACAGAAACTCTGGAAACACCATATATTTT. Translation gives CASRVDRNSGNTIYF. The complete variable domain, with remaining parts taken from reference TRBV2 and TRBJ1-3, reads EPEVTQTPSHQVTQMGQEVILRCVPISNHLYFYWYRQILGQKVEFLVSFYNNEISEKSEIFDDQFSVERPDGSNFTLKIRSTKLEDSAMYFCASRVDRNSGNTIYFGEGSWLTVV.